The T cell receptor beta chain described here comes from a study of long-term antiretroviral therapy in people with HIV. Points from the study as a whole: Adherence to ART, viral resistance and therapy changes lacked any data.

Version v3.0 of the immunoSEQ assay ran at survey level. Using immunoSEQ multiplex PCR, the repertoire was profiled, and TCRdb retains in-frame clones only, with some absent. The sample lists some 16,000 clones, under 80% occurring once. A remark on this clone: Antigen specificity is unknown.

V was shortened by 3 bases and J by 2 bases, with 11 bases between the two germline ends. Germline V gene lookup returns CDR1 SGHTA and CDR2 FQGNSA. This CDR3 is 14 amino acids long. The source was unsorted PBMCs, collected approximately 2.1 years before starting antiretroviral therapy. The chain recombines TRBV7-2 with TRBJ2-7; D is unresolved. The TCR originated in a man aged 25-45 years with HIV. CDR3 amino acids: CASSFPSKAYEQYF. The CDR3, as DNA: TGTGCCAGCAGCTTCCCCAGCAAGGCCTACGAGCAGTACTTC. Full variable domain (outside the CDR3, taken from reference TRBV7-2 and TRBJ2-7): GAGVSQSPSNKVTEKGKDVELRCDPISGHTALYWYRQSLGQGLEFLIYFQGNSAPDKSGLPSDRFSAERTGGSVSTLTIQRTQQEDSAVYLCASSFPSKAYEQYFGPGTRLTVT.